This T cell receptor beta chain derives from a study of blood T cell repertoires in COVID-19. Whole-study context: Samples came from the United States, Italy and Spain, spanning acute and convalescent COVID-19.

After removal of 6 bases from V and 5 bases from J, the junction contained 13 bases not matched to a gene. There are 15 residues in the CDR3. Looked up from germline, CDR1 is MDHEN and CDR2 is SYDVKM. Original processing methods: It was from reference gene primer amplification that nucleated cell counts were estimated. Sequenced by immunoSEQ multiplex PCR; TCRdb stores in-frame clones only, minus some. For V, J and clone size, that table is used; D and trimming come from the DNA. The sample gives fewer than 400,000 clones, about 87% of which show up once; around 2.9% is in the top ten. The sequenced material came from peripheral blood. This TCR derives from a human donor in a cohort sampled during active COVID-19. The genes are TRBV28 and TRBJ2-7; TRBD2 matches 7 bases. The DNA of the CDR3 is TGTGCCAGCAGCCCTTGGGCGGGAGAGGGTGACGAGCAGTACTTC. This translates into CASSPWAGEGDEQYF. The entire variable domain, with the rest obtained from reference TRBV28 and TRBJ2-7, is as follows: DVKVTQSSRYLVKRTGEKVFLECVQDMDHENMFWYRQDPGLGLRLIYFSYDVKMKEKGDIPEGYSVSREKKERFSLILESASTNQTSMYLCASSPWAGEGDEQYFGPGTRLTVT.